This T cell receptor beta chain was captured in a study of CD8 T cells in ankylosing spondylitis. The study, taken as a whole, reports: The disease-linked clones had a CD8+ phenotype and low blood frequencies. Disease-associated clones were reportedly significantly overrepresented in matched ankylosing spondylitis synovial fluid.

As for this clonotype: The target antigen is unknown.

After removal of 1 base from V and 5 bases from J, the junction contained 8 bases not matched to a gene. Germline lookup yields CDR1 MNHEY and CDR2 SMNVEV (reference sequence). CDR3 size: 16 residues. MiXCR, applied by TCRdb to the 5' RACE reads, yields one record per CDR3 protein. The top ten hold around 30% of the sample, which has a few hundred thousand distinct CDR3 sequences, under 20% seen once. V and J are TRBV27 and TRBJ2-5, with TRBD2 matching 9 bases. The source is a male donor with ankylosing spondylitis or in good health (not recorded which). Material for sequencing was blood, either unsorted or a sorted T cell fraction (not recorded which). For the CDR3, the DNA is TGTGCCAGCAGTTTATTAGTAGCGGGAGATGCCGAGACCCAGTACTTC. This translates into CASSLLVAGDAETQYF.